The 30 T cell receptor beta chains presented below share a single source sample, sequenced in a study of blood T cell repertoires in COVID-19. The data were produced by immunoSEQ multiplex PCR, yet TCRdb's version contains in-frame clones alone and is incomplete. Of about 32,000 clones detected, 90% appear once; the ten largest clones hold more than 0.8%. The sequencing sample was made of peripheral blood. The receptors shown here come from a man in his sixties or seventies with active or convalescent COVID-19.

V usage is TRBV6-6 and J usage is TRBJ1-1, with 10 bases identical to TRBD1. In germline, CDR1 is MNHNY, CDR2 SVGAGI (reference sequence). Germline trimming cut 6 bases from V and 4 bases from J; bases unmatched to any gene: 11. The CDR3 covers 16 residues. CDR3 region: CASRRSGQGKGTEAFF. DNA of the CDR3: TGTGCCAGCAGACGGTCGGGACAGGGGAAGGGCACTGAAGCTTTCTTT.

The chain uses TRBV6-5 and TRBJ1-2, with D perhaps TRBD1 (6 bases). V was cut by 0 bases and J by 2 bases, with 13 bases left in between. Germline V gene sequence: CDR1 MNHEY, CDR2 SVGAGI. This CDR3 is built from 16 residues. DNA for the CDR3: TGTGCCAGCAGTTACTCGATCGGACAGAGGAACTATGGCTACACCTTC. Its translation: CASSYSIGQRNYGYTF.

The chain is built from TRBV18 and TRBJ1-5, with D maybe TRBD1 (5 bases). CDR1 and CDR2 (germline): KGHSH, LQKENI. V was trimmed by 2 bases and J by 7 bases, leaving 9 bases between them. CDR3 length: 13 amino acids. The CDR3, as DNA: TGTGCCAGCTCACCATTGACAGACCAGCCCCAGCATTTT. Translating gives CASSPLTDQPQHF.

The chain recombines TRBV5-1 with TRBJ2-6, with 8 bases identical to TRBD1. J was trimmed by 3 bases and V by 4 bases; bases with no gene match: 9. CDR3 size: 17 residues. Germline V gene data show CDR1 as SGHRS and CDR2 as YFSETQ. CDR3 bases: TGCGCCAGCAGCGTGGGTCACAGGGGGTTTGGGGCCAACGTCCTGACTTTC. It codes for CASSVGHRGFGANVLTF.

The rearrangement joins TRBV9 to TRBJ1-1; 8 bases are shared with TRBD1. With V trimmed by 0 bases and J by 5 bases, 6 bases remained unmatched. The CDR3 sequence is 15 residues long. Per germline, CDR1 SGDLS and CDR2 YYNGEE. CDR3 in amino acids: CASSVVRTGLTEAFF. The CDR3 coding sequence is TGTGCCAGCAGCGTAGTTAGGACAGGGTTGACTGAAGCTTTCTTT.

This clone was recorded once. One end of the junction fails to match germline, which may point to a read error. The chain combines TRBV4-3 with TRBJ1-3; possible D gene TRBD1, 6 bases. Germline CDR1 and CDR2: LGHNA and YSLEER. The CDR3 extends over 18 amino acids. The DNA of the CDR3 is TGCGCCCGCAGCCACGGTGGGGGAGGGCGGGGGCCCCCGGGGACCATATATTTT. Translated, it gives CARSHGGGGRGPPGTIYF.

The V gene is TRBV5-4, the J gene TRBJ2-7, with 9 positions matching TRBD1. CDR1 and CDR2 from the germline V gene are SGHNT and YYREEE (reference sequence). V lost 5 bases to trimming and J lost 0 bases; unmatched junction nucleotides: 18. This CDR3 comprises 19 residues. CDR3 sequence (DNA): TGTGCCAGCAGTGATCTAGGACAGGGGACTCTAAGGAGCTCCTACGAGCAGTACTTC. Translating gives CASSDLGQGTLRSSYEQYF.

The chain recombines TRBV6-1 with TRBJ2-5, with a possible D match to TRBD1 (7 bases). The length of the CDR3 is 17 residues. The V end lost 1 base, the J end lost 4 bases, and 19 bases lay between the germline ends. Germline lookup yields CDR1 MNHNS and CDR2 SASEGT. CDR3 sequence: CASSEGGRRQGGETQYF. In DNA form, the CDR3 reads TGTGCCAGCAGTGAAGGCGGTAGGCGGCAGGGGGGAGAGACCCAGTACTTC.

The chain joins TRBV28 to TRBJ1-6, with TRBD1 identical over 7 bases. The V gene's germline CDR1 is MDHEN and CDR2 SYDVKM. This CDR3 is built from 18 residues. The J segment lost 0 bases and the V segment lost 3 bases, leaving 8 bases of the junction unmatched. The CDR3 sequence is CASSFGATGSSYNSPLHF. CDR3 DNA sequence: TGTGCCAGCAGTTTCGGAGCGACAGGGAGCTCCTATAATTCACCCCTCCACTTT.

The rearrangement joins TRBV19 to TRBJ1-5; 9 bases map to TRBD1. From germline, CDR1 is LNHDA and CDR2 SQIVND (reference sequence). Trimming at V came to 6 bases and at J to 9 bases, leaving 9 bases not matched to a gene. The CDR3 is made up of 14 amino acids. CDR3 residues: CASRLGQGSGPQHF. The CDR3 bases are TGTGCCAGTAGACTTGGACAGGGGAGCGGGCCCCAGCATTTT.

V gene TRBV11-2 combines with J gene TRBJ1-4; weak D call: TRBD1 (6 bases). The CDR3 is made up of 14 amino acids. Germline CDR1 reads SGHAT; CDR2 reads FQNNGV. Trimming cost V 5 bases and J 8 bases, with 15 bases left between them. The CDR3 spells CASSRNRVGEKLFF. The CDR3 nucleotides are TGTGCCAGCAGCCGAAACAGGGTAGGGGAAAAACTGTTTTTT.

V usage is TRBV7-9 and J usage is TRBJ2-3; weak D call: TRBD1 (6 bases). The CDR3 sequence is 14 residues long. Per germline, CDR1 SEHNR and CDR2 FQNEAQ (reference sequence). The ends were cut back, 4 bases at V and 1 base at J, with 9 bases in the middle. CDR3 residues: CASSWRQGTDTQYF. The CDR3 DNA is TGTGCCAGCAGCTGGAGACAGGGCACAGATACGCAGTATTTT.

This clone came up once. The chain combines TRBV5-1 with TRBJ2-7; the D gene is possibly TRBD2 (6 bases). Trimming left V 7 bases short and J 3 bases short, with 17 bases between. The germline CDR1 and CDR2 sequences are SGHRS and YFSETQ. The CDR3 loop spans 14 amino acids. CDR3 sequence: CASWGTLAGYEQYF. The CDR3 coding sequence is TGCGCCAGCTGGGGGACTCTAGCTGGCTACGAGCAGTACTTC. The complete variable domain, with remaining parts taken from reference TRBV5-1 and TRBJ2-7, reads KAGVTQTPRYLIKTRGQQVTLSCSPISGHRSVSWYQQTPGQGLQFLFEYFSETQRNKGNFPGRFSGRQFSNSRSEMNVSTLELGDSALYLCASWGTLAGYEQYFGPGTRLTVT.

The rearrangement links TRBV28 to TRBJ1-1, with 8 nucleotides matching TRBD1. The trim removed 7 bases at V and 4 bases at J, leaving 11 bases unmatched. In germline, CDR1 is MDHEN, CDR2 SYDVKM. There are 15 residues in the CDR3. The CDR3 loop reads CASTSPDRGGTEAFF. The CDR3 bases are TGTGCCAGCACCTCCCCCGACAGGGGCGGCACTGAAGCTTTCTTT.

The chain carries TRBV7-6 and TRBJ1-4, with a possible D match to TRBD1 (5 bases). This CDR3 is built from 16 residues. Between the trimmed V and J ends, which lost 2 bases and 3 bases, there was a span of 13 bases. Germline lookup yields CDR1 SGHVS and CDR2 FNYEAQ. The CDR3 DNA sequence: TGTGCCAGCAGCTTATGGCAGGGTGGTCCTAATGAAAAACTGTTTTTT. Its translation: CASSLWQGGPNEKLFF. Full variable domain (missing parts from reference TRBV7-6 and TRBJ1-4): GAGVSQSPRYKVTKRGQDVALRCDPISGHVSLYWYRQALGQGPEFLTYFNYEAQQDKSGLPNDRFSAERPEGSISTLTIQRTEQRDSAMYRCASSLWQGGPNEKLFFGSGTQLSVL.

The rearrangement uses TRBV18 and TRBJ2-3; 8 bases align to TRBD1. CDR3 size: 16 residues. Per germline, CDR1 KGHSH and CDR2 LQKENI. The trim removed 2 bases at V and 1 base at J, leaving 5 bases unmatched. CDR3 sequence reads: CASSPFDRGGTDTQYF. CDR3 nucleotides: TGTGCCAGCTCACCATTTGACAGGGGAGGCACAGATACGCAGTATTTT.

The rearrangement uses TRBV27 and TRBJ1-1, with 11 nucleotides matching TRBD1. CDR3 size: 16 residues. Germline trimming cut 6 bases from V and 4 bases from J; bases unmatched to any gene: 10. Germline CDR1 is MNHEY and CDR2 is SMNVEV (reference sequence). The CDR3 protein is CASSSDRGRGSTEAFF. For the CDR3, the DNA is TGTGCCAGCAGCTCGGACAGGGGGCGAGGAAGCACTGAAGCTTTCTTT.

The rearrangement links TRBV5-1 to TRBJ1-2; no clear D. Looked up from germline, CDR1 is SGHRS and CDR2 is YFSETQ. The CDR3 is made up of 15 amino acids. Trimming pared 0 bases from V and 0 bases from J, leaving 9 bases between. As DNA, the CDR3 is TGCGCCAGCAGCTTGGTCCCACCAGCTAACTATGGCTACACCTTC. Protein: CASSLVPPANYGYTF.

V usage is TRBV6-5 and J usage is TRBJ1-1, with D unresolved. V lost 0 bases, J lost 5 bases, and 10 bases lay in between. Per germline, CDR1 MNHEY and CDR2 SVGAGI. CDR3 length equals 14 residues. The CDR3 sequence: CASSYSRTRTEAFF. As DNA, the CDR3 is TGTGCCAGCAGTTACTCCCGAACTCGGACTGAAGCTTTCTTT.

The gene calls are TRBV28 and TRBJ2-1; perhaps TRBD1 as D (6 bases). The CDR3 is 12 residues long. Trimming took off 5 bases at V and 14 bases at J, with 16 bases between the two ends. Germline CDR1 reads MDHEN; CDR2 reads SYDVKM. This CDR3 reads CASSPPVGGKFF. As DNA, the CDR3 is TGTGCCAGCAGTCCCCCGGTAGGGGGAAAGTTCTTC.

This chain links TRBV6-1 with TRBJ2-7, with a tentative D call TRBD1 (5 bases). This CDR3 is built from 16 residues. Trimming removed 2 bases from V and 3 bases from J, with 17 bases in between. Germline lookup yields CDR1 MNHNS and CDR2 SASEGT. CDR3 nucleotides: TGTGCCAGCAGTGAATTTATCGGGCAGGGCTACTACGAGCAGTACTTC. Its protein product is CASSEFIGQGYYEQYF.

CDR3 sequence reads: CASSINRDMNTEAFF. The CDR3 coding sequence is TGTGCCAGTAGTATCAACAGGGACATGAACACTGAAGCTTTCTTT. The rearrangement links TRBV19 to TRBJ1-1, with D tentatively TRBD1 (6 bases). This CDR3 spans 15 amino acids. From germline, CDR1 is LNHDA and CDR2 SQIVND (reference sequence). Trimming took off 3 bases at V and 0 bases at J, with 11 bases between the two ends.

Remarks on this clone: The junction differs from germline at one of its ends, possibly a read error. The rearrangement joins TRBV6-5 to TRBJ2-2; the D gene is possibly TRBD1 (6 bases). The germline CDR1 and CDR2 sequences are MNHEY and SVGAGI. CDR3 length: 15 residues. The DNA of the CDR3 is TGTGCCAGCAGGGGCCTAACAGGGAACGCCGGGGAGCTGTTTTTT. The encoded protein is CASRGLTGNAGELFF.

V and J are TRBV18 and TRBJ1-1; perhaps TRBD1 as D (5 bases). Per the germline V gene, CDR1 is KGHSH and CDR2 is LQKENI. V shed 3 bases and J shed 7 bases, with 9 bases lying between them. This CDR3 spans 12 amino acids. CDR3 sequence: CASSPTALEAFF. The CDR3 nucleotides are TGTGCCAGCTCACCGACAGCCCTTGAAGCTTTCTTT.

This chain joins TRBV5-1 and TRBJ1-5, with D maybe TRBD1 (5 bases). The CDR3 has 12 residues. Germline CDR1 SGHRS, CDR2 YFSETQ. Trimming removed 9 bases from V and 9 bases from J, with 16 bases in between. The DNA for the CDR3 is TGCGCCATTTCCGGGGGGGGGACGCCCCAGCATTTT. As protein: CAISGGGTPQHF.

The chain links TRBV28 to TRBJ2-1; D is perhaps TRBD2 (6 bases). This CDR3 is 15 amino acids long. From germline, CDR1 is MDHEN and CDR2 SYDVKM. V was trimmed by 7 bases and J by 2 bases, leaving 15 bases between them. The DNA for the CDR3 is TGTGCCAGCACAATGTGGGACTCGGCCTACAATGAGCAGTTCTTC. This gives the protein CASTMWDSAYNEQFF.

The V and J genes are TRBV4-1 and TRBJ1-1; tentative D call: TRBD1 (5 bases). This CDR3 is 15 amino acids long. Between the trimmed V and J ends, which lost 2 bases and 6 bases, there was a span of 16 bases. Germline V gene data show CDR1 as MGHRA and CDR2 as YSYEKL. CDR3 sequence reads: CASSQFQGRRAEAFF. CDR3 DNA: TGCGCCAGCAGCCAATTTCAGGGTCGTAGGGCTGAAGCTTTCTTT.

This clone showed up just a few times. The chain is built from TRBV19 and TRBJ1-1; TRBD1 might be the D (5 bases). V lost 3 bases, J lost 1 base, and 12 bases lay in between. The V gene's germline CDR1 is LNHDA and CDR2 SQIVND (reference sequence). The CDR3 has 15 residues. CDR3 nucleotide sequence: TGTGCCAGTAGTATCAACGGGGGAGAGAACACTGAAGCTTTCTTT. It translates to CASSINGGENTEAFF.

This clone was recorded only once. The chain's CDR3 is CASSPGGRLTDTQYF. CDR3 bases: TGTGCCAGCAGCCCGGGGGGACGCCTCACAGATACGCAGTATTTT. The chain combines TRBV11-3 with TRBJ2-3; TRBD2 matches at 7 bases. V lost 5 bases, J lost 2 bases, and 7 bases stayed unmatched. Germline V lookup: CDR1 SGHNT, CDR2 YENEEA. The CDR3 is 15 residues long.

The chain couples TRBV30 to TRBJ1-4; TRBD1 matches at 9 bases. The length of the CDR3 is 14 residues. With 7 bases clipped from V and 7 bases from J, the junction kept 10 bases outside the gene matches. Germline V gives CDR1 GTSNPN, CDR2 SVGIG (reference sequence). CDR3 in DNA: TGTGCCTCCTTCTCGGGACAGGGAAGTGAAAAACTGTTTTTT. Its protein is CASFSGQGSEKLFF.